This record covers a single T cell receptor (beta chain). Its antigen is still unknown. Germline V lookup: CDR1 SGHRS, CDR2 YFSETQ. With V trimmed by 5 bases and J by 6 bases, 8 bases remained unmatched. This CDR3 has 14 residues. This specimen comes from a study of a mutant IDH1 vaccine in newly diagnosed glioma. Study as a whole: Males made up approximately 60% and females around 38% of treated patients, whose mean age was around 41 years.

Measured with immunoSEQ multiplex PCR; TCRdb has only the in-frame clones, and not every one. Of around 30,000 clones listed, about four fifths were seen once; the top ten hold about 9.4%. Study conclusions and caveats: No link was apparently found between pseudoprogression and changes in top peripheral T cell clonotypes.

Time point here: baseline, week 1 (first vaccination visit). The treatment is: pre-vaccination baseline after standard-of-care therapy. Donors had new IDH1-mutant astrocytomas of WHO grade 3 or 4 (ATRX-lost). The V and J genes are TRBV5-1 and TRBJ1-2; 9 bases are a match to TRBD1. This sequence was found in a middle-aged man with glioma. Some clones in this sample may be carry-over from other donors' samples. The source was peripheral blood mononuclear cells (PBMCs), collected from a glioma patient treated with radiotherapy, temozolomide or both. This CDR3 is CASRDGTGSDGYTF. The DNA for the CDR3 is TGCGCCAGCAGGGACGGGACAGGGAGTGATGGCTACACCTTC. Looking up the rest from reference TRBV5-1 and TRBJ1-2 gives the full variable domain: KAGVTQTPRYLIKTRGQQVTLSCSPISGHRSVSWYQQTPGQGLQFLFEYFSETQRNKGNFPGRFSGRQFSNSRSEMNVSTLELGDSALYLCASRDGTGSDGYTFGSGTRLTVV.